Included here is one T cell receptor (beta chain) sequence, with context. The antigen it recognizes is unknown. Per-base quality was not reported, and no clone a single base away is much larger than it. The library was obtained by PCR. DNA from cultured CD4+ T cells was subjected to TCR sequencing with the Oncomine TCR Beta short-read assay at the Johns Hopkins FTIC core. Genomic DNA was extracted from the cultured CD4+ T cells with the QIAamp micro DNA kit. Oncomine TCR Beta libraries made from cultured CD4+ T cells were pooled using unique dual indexes and sequenced on an Illumina iSeq 100. The paper's processing steps were these. Non-productive sequences were removed, and CDR3s that did not start with C, did not end with F or W, or were shorter than 7 amino acids were discarded. Antigen-specific clonotypes were identified using the MANAFEST web application through comparison of peptide-stimulated wells with reference and other culture wells. An FDR below 0.05, an odds ratio above 5, and a productive frequency above 0.1% in at least two of three replicate wells were required for clones to be considered positive. A clonotype was classed as cross-reactive if the clonotype showed significant expansion both in SARS-CoV-2 spike wells and in at least one common cold coronavirus spike condition. Using R version 3.6.1, CDR3 homology was evaluated through Levenshtein distances (stringdist) along with unrooted phylogenetic trees (ape). The public reads were reprocessed in TCRdb via fastp at Q25 and MiXCR, keeping in-frame beta chains. Under each unique CDR3 protein, matching rows form one entry showing the most common genes and DNA. Here the V and J calls rest on TCRdb's processing, not on the authors' analysis. The sample table shows 10,000 to 13,000 distinct CDR3 sequences, and 64% are seen once. The top ten clones comprise around 32% of the sample.

The record originates from a study of vaccination and CD4 T cells after COVID-19 (dated 2022 in TCRdb). Regarding the research as a whole: SARS-CoV-2 positivity had been established in the convalescent patients by nasal swab PCR, and mild disease was recorded in nine or ten of these patients and severe disease in one. Post-vaccine blood samples were taken a median of approximately 76 days after the second vaccine dose, with a range of about 13 to 241 days. In control cultures, a CEFX viral epitope pool was used as positive control, an HIV-1 Nef peptide pool was used as negative control, or no peptide was added. Overlapping spike peptide pools from SARS-CoV-2 and from the common cold coronaviruses HCoV-NL63, HCoV-OC43 and HCoV-229E were used as culture stimuli. Six males and four females were included in the convalescent cohort, with two Hispanic individuals, seven Caucasians, two Asians and one multiracial person represented. Two doses of either the Pfizer-BioNTech BNT162b2 vaccine (n=8) or the Moderna mRNA-1273 vaccine (n=2) were administered to participants. In approximately ten COVID-19 convalescent patients and a handful of infection-naive healthy vaccine recipients, the spike-specific CD4+ TCR repertoire before mRNA vaccination was compared with the repertoire after mRNA vaccination. Post-COVID blood samples were collected from convalescent patients a median of around 100 days after diagnosis, with a range of roughly 35 to 170 days. Broad study findings and their caveats: The study included relatively few convalescent patients and did not analyze early timepoints after natural infection. Nearly all vaccine-specific clones in convalescent patients (304 of 307) were mono-reactive for SARS-CoV-2 spike rather than cross-reactive with common cold coronaviruses. The median number of SARS-CoV-2-reactive clonotypes rose from 21 after infection to 38 after vaccination, but the change was not significant. In convalescent patients, a median roughly 87% of post-vaccine SARS-CoV-2-reactive clones were detected only after vaccination, suggesting vaccine-specific priming.

V is shortened by 2 bases, J by 7 bases, and the region joining them spans 9 bases. CDR1 SEHNR and CDR2 FQNEAQ are derived from the germline V gene (reference sequence). Taken from cysteine to phenylalanine, the CDR3 has 12 residues. CDR3 DNA is the only sequence kept; it has 36 bases, read in frame from the first base. The sample's treatment or condition label is to be understood as: roughly 10-day PBMC culture with coronavirus spike peptide pools or control peptides (ViraFEST assay). To expand antigen-specific T cells with peptide pools and then pick out the expanded clonotypes through TCR sequencing, the study relied on the ViraFEST assay. The positive SARS-CoV-2 PCR tests of the convalescent patients were dated from March to December 2020, before the Alpha, Beta and Delta variants emerged in the United States. PBMCs were cultured at around 2 million per well in IMDM supplemented with around 5% human AB serum and 8.5 to 10 IU/ml IL-2, with approximately 9.5 ug/ml peptide pools added. On days 3 and 7, half of the culture medium was replaced with fresh IL-2-containing medium. Once the cells had been in culture for about 10 days, the EasySep CD4+ T cell isolation kit was used to isolate CD4+ T cells by negative selection. Ficoll-Paque Plus gradient centrifugation was used to isolate PBMCs from whole blood, and the isolated PBMCs were then either used fresh or cryopreserved at -140C. In general, triplicate wells were set up for every culture condition.

The origin of this receptor is a human donor who had recovered from COVID-19. The chain uses TRBV7-9 and TRBJ2-7, with a tentative D gene TRBD1 over 6 matching bases. The sequenced sample was CD4+ T cells from blood, cultured in vitro. The nucleotide sequence is given as TGTGCCAGCAGCTTACAGGGGTGGGAGCAGTACTTC. Its protein is CASSLQGWEQYF.